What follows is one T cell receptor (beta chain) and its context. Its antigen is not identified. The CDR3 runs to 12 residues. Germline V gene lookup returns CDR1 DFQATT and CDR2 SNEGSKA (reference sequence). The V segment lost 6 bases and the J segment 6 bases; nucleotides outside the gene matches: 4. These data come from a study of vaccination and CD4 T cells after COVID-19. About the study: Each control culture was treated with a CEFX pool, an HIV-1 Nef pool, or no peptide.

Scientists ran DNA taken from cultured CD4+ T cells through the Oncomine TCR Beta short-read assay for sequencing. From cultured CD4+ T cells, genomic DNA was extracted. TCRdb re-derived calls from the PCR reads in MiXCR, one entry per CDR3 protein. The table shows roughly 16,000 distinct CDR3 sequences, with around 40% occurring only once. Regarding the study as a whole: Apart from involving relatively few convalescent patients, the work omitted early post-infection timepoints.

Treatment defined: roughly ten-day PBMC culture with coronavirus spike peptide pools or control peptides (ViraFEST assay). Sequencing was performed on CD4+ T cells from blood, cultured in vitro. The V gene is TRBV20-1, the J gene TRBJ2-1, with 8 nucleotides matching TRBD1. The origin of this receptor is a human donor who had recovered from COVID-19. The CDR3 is CSANDRGNEQFF. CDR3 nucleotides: TGCAGTGCCAACGACAGGGGCAATGAGCAGTTCTTC.